This TCR beta chain emerged from a study of blood T cell repertoires in COVID-19. This clone was counted once. Clones were read by immunoSEQ multiplex PCR, and TCRdb kept only the in-frame ones, dropping some. The table lists 55,000 to 80,000 clones, around four fifths of them singletons. The CDR3 is 15 amino acids. V shed 0 bases, J shed 7 bases, and the junction held 7 bases outside the gene matches. Germline loops: CDR1 LGHNA, CDR2 YNFKEQ. The receptor comes from a man aged 50 or older with active COVID-19. This chain connects TRBV4-2 to TRBJ2-3; TRBD2 aligns across 7 bases. Source material: peripheral blood. CDR3 sequence (DNA): TGTGCCAGCAGCCAAGACAGGACTAGTCTGAATACGCAGTATTTT. It specifies CASSQDRTSLNTQYF.